The T cell receptor beta chain under discussion was sequenced for a study of CD8 T cells in ankylosing spondylitis (TCRdb year 2017). In the study overall: The study profiled T cell receptor beta repertoires in healthy donors and ankylosing spondylitis patients to find disease-linked TCR variants. In total, the full study cohort was made up of some 110 healthy donors and roughly 27 ankylosing spondylitis patients. Peripheral blood was sampled, and synovial fluid was also collected from ankylosing spondylitis patients.

This clonotype was observed a handful of times. Its antigen remains unidentified. One base away there is no much larger clone; base qualities are not given. The paper's findings and limits, for the study overall: The disease-linked clones were reported to be significantly enriched in matched synovial fluid samples from ankylosing spondylitis patients. Blood from ankylosing spondylitis patients appeared to be characterized by a TCR beta motif composed of roughly 8 highly homologous amino acid variants. Some motif variants had previously been reported in the synovial fluid and blood of reactive arthritis patients, which suggests shared mechanisms of disease initiation. The disease-linked clones showed a CD8+ phenotype and occurred at relatively low frequencies in peripheral blood.

Sequenced using an Illumina HiSeq 2500. Quantitative 5'-RACE with molecular barcodes was the method used to prepare the TCR beta libraries. Concerning the study's data processing: A new computational method, built on a probabilistic model of VDJ rearrangement, was used to identify disease-linked TCR variants. The public reads were reprocessed in TCRdb via fastp at Q25 and MiXCR, keeping in-frame beta chains. Rows are unified per CDR3 protein, each entry keeping the most common DNA and genes. What appears here as the V and J calls and clone size reflects TCRdb's work, not the paper's. This sample lists some 250,000 distinct CDR3 sequences; roughly a quarter were detected once. More than 0.6% of the sample goes to the ten largest clones. The germline V gene gives CDR1 as SQVTM and CDR2 as ANQGSEA. Clipping removes 4 bases from V and 3 bases from J, with 11 as the unmatched junction base count. Taken from cysteine to phenylalanine, the CDR3 has 15 residues. CDR3 DNA only is kept here, 45 bases in frame from base 1.

The rearranged segments are TRBV29-1 and TRBJ2-5, with 7 middle bases fitting TRBD2. The sequencing sample was made of blood, either unsorted or a sorted T cell fraction (not recorded which). This TCR came from a male donor with ankylosing spondylitis or in good health (not recorded which). The DNA sequence follows: TGCAGCGTTGTAGGCCCGGGGGGAACTAAAGAGACCCAGTACTTC. Translation gives CSVVGPGGTKETQYF.